This TCR beta chain was obtained from a study of T cell responses to AZD1222 COVID-19 vaccine. The study, taken as a whole, reports: Vaccine-associated CD4 TCRs spanned spike, dominant at 160-218 and 743-854. Females outnumbered males among donors, who were mostly white British; clonal diversity was possibly underestimated. Only 5 or 6 people who got AZD1222 tested seropositive at baseline.

The method was immunoSEQ multiplex PCR; TCRdb's version includes in-frame clones alone and lacks a portion of them. Among under 140,000 clones, 85% to 95% were seen once, and the ten largest hold 2.9%. Trimming removed 7 bases from V and 5 bases from J, with 20 bases in between. Germline loops: CDR1 MGHDK, CDR2 SYGVNS. CDR3 length: 15 amino acids. In regard to this clone: Its antigen is not known.

The origin of this receptor is an adult who received the AZD1222 COVID-19 vaccine. The chain is built from TRBV25-1 and TRBJ1-1, with D possibly matching TRBD1 (6 bases). This specimen consisted of peripheral blood, obtained 28 days after the second AZD1222 dose. The CDR3 bases are TGTGCCAGCACCGAACTGGACAGTTCCTGGACTGAAGCTTTCTTT. Amino acid sequence: CASTELDSSWTEAFF. Looking up the rest from reference TRBV25-1 and TRBJ1-1 gives the full variable domain: EADIYQTPRYLVIGTGKKITLECSQTMGHDKMYWYQQDPGMELHLIHYSYGVNSTEKGDLSSESTVSRIRTEHFPLTLESARPSHTSQYLCASTELDSSWTEAFFGQGTRLTVV.